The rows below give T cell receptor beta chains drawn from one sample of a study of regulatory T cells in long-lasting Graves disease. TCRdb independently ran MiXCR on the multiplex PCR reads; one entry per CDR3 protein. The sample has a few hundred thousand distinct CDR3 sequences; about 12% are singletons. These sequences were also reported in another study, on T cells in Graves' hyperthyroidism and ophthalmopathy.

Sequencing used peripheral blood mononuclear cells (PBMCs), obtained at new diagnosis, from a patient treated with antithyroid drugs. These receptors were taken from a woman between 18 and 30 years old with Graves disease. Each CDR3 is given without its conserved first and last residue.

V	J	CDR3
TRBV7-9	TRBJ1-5	ASSLQGLGDQPQH
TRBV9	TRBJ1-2	ASSVAGADSLYGYT
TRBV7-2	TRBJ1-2	ASSLITQRGTGGGYT
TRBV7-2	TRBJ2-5	ASSLAPGGLHETQY
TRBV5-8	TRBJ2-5	ASSSWAGKETQY
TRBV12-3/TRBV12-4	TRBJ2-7	ASQRRGRGYEQY
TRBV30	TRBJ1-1	AWENRGQGTEAF
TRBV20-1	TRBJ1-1	SAIYDRYTEAF
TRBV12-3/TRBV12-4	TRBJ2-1	ASSSGLSSNEQF
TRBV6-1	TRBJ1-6	ASSPGTLYNSPLH
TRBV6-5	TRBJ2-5	ASSYEGASQETQY
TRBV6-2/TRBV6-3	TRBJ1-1	ASRGQAWTEAF
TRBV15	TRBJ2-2	ATSRGLAGGVGELF
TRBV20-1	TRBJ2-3	STTQGGQY
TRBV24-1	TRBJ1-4	ATSDRGDEKLF
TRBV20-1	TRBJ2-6	SATPQGAMGANVLT
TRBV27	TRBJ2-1	ASSFLAGNNEQF
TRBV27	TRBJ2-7	ASSLPGPTEQY
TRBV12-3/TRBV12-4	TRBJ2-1	ASSRRLAGSVNEQF
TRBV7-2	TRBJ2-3	ASSLPGLSTDTQY
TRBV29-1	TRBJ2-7	SVVSSQGPTPYEQY
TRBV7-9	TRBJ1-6	ASSPLRDGINSPLH
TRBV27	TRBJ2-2	ASSPIAANTGELF
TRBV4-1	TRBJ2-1	ASRPTGKVRSEQF
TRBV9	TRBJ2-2	ASSVGTSGWRGNTGELF
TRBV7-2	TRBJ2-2	ASSLGRTGAGTGELF
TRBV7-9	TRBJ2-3	ASSFIPTGGETDTQY